This TCR beta chain was documented in a study of Tregs in tolerant kidney transplant recipients. Whole-study findings and limits: Activated donor B cell expansion appeared to reveal the most relevant donor-specific TCRbeta repertoire. Biological reproducibility was not directly addressed in this study. The small number of patients limits these findings pending further validation.

CD4+CD25+CD127- Tregs, CD4+CD25- non-Tregs, CD4 and CD8 cells were sorted. After removal of 1 base from V and 3 bases from J, the junction contained 2 bases not matched to a gene. Germline values: CDR1 SGHVS, CDR2 FNYEAQ. The CDR3 covers 14 residues. In regard to this clone: Its specificity is unknown.

Generated by immunoSEQ multiplex PCR, the TCRdb table keeps only in-frame clones and is missing some. The sample holds some 70,000 clones, 84% seen once. The source of this sequence is a human donor in good health. The sample was CD4+ T cells from blood. The chain links TRBV7-6 to TRBJ2-7; 8 bases map to TRBD1. CDR3 protein: CASSLEGQGYEQYF. In nucleotides, the CDR3 is TGTGCCAGCAGCTTAGAAGGACAGGGCTACGAGCAGTACTTC.